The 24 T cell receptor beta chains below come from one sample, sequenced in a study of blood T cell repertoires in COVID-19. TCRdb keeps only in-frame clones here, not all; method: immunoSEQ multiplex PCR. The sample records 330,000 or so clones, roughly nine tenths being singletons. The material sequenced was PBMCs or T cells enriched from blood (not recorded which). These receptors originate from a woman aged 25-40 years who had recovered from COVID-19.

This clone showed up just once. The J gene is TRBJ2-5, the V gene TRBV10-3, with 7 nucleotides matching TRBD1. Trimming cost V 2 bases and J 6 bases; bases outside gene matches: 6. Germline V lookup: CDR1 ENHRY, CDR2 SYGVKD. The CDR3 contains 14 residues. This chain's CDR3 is CAISELQGKQTQYF. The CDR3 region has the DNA TGTGCCATCAGTGAGCTACAGGGGAAACAGACCCAGTACTTC.

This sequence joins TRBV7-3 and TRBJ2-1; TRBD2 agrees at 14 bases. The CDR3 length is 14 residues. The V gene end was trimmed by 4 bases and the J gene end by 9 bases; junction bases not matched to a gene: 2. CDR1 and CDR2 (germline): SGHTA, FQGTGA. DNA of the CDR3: TGTGCCAGCAGCTCGGGACTAGCGGGGGCTGAGCAGTTCTTC. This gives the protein CASSSGLAGAEQFF.

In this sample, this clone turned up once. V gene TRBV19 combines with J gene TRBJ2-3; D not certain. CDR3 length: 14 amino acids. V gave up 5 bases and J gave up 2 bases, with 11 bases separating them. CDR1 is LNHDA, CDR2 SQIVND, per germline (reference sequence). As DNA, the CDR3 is TGTGCCAGTAGTGTTGGAACAGCCACAGATACGCAGTATTTT. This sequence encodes CASSVGTATDTQYF. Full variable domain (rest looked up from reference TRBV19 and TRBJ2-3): DGGITQSPKYLFRKEGQNVTLSCEQNLNHDAMYWYRQDPGQGLRLIYYSQIVNDFQKGDIAEGYSVSREKKESFPLTVTSAQKNPTAFYLCASSVGTATDTQYFGPGTRLTVL.

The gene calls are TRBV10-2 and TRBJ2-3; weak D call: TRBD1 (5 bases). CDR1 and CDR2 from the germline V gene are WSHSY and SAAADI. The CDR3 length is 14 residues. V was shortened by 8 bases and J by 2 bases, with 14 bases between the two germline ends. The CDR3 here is CASARQLLTDTQYF. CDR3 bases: TGCGCCAGCGCTAGACAGTTACTCACAGATACGCAGTATTTT.

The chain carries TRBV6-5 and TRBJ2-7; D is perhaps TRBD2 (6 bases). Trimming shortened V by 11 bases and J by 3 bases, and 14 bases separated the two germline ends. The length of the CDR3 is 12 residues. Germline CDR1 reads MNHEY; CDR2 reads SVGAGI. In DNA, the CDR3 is TGTGCCTGCGGACGGGGGAACTACGAGCAGTACTTC. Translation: CACGRGNYEQYF.

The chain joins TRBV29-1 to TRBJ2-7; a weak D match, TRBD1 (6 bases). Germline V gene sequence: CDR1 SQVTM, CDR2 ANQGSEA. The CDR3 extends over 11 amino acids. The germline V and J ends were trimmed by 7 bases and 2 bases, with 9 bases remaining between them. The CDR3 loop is CSATGTYEQYF. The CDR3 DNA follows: TGCAGCGCGACAGGAACCTACGAGCAGTACTTC.

CDR3 protein: CASRPQGVYEQYF. As DNA, the CDR3 is TGTGCCAGCAGGCCTCAGGGTGTCTACGAGCAGTACTTC. The chain couples TRBV7-9 to TRBJ2-7; a weak D match, TRBD1 (5 bases). The V and J ends lost 6 bases and 3 bases respectively, with 12 bases between them. Germline V gene data show CDR1 as SEHNR and CDR2 as FQNEAQ (reference sequence). This CDR3 is built from 13 residues.

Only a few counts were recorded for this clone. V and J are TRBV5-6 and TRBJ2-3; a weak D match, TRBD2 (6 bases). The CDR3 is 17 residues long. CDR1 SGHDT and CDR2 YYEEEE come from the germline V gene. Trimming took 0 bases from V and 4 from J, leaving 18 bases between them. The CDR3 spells CASSLGFTGAAPDTQYF. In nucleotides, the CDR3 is TGTGCCAGCAGCTTGGGATTCACGGGAGCCGCCCCAGATACGCAGTATTTT.

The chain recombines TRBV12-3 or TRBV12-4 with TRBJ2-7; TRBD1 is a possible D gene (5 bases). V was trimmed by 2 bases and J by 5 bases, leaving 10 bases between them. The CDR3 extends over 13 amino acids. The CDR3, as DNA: TGTGCCAGCAGTTTACAGGGTCCCCACGAGCAGTACTTC. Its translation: CASSLQGPHEQYF.

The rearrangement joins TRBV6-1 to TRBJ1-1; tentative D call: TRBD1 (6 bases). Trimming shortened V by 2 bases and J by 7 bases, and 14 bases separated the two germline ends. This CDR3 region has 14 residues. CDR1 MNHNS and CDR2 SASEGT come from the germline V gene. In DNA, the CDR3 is TGTGCCAGCAGTGAAAGGGGGGGGAGCGTTGAAGCTTTCTTT. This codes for CASSERGGSVEAFF.

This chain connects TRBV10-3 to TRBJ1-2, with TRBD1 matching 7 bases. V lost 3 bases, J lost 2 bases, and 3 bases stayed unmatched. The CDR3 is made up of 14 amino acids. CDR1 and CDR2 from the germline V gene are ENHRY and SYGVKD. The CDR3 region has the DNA TGTGCCATCAGTGACGGGACAGCCAACTATGGCTACACCTTC. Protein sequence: CAISDGTANYGYTF.

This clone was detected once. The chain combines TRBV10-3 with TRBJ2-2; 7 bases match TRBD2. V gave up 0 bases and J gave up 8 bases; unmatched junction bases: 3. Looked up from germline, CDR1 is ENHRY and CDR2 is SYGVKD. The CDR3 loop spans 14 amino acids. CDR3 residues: CAISESTSAGELFF. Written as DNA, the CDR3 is TGTGCCATCAGTGAGTCAACTAGCGCGGGGGAGCTGTTTTTT.

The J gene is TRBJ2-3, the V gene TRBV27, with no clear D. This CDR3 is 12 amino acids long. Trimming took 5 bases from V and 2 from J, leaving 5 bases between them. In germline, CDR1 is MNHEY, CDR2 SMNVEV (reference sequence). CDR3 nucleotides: TGTGCCAGCAGTCCCAACACAGATACGCAGTATTTT. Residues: CASSPNTDTQYF.

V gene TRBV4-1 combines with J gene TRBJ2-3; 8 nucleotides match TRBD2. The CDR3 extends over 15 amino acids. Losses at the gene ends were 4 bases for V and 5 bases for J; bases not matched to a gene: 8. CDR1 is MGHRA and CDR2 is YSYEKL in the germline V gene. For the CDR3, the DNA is TGCGCCAGCAGCCGAAGCGGGGGTTTGGGAGATACGCAGTATTTT. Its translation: CASSRSGGLGDTQYF.

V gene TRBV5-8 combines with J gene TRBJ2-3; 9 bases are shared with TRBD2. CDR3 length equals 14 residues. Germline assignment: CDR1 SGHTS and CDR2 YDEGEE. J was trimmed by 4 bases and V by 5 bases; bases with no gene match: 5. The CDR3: CASSFSGSADTQYF. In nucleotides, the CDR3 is TGTGCCAGCAGTTTTAGCGGGAGCGCAGATACGCAGTATTTT.

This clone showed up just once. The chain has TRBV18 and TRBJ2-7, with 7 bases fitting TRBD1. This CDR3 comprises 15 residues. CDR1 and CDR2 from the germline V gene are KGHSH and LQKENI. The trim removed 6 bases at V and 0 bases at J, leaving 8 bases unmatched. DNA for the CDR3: TGTGCCAGCTCCGTAACCGGGACAGCCTCCTACGAGCAGTACTTC. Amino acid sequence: CASSVTGTASYEQYF.

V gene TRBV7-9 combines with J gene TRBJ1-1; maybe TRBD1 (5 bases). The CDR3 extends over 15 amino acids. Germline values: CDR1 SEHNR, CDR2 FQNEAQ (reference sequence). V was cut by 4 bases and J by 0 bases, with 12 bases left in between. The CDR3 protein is CASSSQASMNTEAFF. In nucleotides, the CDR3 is TGTGCCAGCAGCTCACAGGCCAGCATGAACACTGAAGCTTTCTTT.

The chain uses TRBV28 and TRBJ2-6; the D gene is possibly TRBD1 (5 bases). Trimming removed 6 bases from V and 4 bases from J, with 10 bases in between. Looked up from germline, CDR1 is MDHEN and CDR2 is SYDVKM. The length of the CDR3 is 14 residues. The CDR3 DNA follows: TGTGCCAGCAGAACAGGATCGGGGGCCAACGTCCTGACTTTC. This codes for CASRTGSGANVLTF. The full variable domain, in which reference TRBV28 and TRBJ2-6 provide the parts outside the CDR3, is DVKVTQSSRYLVKRTGEKVFLECVQDMDHENMFWYRQDPGLGLRLIYFSYDVKMKEKGDIPEGYSVSREKKERFSLILESASTNQTSMYLCASRTGSGANVLTFGAGSRLTVL.

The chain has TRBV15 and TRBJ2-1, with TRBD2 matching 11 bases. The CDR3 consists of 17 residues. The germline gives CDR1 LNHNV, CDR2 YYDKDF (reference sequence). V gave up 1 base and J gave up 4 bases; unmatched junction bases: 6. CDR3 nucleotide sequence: TGTGCCACCAGCAGAGGACTACTAGCGGGAGATTACAATGAGCAGTTCTTC. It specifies CATSRGLLAGDYNEQFF. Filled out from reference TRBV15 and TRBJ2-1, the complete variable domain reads DAMVIQNPRYQVTQFGKPVTLSCSQTLNHNVMYWYQQKSSQAPKLLFHYYDKDFNNEADTPDNFQSRRPNTSFCFLDIRSPGLGDTAMYLCATSRGLLAGDYNEQFFGPGTRLTVL.

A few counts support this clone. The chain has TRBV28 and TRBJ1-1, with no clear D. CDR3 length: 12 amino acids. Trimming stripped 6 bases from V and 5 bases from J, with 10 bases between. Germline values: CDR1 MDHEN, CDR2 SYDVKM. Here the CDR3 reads CASRATGTEAFF. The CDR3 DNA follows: TGTGCCAGCAGGGCGACTGGTACTGAAGCTTTCTTT.

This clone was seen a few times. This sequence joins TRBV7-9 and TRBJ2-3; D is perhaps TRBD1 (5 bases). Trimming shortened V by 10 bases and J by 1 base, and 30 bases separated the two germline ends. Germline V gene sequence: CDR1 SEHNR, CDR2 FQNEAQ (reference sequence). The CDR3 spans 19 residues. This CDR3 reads CATPKGVAGSLRGTDTQYF. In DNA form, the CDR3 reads TGTGCCACGCCCAAGGGCGTGGCAGGGTCACTTCGGGGCACAGATACGCAGTATTTT.

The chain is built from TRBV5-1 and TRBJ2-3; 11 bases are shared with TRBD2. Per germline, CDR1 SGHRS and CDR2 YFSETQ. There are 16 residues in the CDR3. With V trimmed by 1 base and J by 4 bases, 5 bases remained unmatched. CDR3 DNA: TGCGCCAGCAGCTTGTCACTAGCGGGAGTGGCAGATACGCAGTATTTT. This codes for CASSLSLAGVADTQYF.

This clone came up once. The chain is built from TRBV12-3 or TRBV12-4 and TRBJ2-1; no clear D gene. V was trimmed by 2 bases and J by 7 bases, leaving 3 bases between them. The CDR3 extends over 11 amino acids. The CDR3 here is CASSLSNEQFF. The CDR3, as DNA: TGTGCCAGCAGTTTATCAAATGAGCAGTTCTTC.

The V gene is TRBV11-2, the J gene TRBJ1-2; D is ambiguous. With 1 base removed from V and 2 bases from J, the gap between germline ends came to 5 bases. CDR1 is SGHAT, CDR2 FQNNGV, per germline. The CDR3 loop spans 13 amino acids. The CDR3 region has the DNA TGTGCCAGCAGCTTAGTGCAGAACTATGGCTACACCTTC. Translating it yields CASSLVQNYGYTF.